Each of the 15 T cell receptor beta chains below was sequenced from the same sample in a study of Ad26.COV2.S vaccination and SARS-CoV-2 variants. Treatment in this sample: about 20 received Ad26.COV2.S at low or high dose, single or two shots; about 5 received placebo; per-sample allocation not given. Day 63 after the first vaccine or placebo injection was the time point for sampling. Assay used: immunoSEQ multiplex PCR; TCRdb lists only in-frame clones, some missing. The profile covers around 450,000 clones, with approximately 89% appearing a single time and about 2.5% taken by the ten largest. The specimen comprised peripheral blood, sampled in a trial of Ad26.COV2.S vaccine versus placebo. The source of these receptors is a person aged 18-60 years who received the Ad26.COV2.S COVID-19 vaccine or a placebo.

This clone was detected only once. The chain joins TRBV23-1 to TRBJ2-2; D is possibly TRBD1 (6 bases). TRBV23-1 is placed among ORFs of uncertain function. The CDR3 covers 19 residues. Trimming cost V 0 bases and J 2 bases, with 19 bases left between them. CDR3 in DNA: TGCGCCAGCAGTCAATCCATAGGACAGCCTTATACTAACACCGGGGAGCTGTTTTTT. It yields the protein CASSQSIGQPYTNTGELFF.

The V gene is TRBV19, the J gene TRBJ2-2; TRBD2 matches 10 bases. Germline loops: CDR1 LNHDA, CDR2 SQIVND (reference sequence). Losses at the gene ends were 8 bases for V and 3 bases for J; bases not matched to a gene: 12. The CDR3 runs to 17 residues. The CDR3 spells CASFTDSGRAHTGELFF. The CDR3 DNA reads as TGTGCCAGTTTCACTGACAGCGGGAGGGCCCACACCGGGGAGCTGTTTTTT.

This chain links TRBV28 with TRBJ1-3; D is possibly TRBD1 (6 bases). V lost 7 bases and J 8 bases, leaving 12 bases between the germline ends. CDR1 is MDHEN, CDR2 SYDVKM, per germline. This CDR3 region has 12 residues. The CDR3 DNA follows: TGTGCCAGCACAGGGGTCAGCGACACCATATATTTT. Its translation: CASTGVSDTIYF.

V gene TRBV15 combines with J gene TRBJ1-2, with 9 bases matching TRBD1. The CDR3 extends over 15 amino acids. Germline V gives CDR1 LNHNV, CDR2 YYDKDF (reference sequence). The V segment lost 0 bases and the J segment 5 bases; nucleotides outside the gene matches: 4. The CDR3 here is CATSRDPGTGYGYTF. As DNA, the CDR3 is TGTGCCACCAGCAGAGATCCCGGGACAGGGTATGGCTACACCTTC. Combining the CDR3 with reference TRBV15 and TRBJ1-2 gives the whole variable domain DAMVIQNPRYQVTQFGKPVTLSCSQTLNHNVMYWYQQKSSQAPKLLFHYYDKDFNNEADTPDNFQSRRPNTSFCFLDIRSPGLGDTAMYLCATSRDPGTGYGYTFGSGTRLTVV.

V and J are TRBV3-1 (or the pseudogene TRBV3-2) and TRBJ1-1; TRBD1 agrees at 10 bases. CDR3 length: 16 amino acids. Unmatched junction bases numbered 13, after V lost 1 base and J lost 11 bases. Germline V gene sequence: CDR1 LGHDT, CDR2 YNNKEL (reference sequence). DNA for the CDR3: TGTGCCAGCAGCCAAGGACCAACCGGGACAGGGGTAGGGGCTTTCTTT. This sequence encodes CASSQGPTGTGVGAFF.

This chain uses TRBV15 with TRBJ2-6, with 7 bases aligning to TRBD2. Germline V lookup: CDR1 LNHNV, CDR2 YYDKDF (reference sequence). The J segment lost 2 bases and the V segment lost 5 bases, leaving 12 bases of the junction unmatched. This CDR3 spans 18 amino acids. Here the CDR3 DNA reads TGTGCCACCAGCGGGAACTTCTTCACTAGCGCTGGGGCCAACGTCCTGACTTTC. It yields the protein CATSGNFFTSAGANVLTF. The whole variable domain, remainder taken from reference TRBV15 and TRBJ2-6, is DAMVIQNPRYQVTQFGKPVTLSCSQTLNHNVMYWYQQKSSQAPKLLFHYYDKDFNNEADTPDNFQSRRPNTSFCFLDIRSPGLGDTAMYLCATSGNFFTSAGANVLTFGAGSRLTVL.

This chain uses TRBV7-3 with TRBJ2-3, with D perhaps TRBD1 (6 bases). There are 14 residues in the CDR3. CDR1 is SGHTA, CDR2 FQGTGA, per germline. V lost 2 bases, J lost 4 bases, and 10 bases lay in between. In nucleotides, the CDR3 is TGTGCCAGCAGCTTAGGTGGGGGCGCAGATACGCAGTATTTT. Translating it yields CASSLGGGADTQYF.

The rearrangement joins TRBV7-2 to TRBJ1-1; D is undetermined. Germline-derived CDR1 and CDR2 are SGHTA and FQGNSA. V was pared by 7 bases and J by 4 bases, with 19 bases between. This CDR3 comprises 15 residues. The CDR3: CASIVSRPWSTEAFF. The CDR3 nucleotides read TGTGCCAGCATAGTGAGCAGACCCTGGAGCACTGAAGCTTTCTTT.

CDR3 in DNA: TGTGCCAGCAGCTTAATCGGATACGAGCAGTACTTC. It specifies CASSLIGYEQYF. The chain links TRBV7-2 to TRBJ2-7; D gene ambiguous. CDR1 and CDR2 from the germline V gene are SGHTA and FQGNSA. The CDR3 covers 12 residues. V gave up 2 bases and J gave up 4 bases, with 6 bases separating them. The entire variable domain, with the rest obtained from reference TRBV7-2 and TRBJ2-7, is as follows: GAGVSQSPSNKVTEKGKDVELRCDPISGHTALYWYRQSLGQGLEFLIYFQGNSAPDKSGLPSDRFSAERTGGSVSTLTIQRTQQEDSAVYLCASSLIGYEQYFGPGTRLTVT.

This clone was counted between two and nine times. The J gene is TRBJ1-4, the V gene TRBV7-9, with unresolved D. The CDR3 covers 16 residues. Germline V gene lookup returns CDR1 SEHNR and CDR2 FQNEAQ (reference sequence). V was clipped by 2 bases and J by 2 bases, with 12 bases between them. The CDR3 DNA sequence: TGTGCCAGCAGCTTATATAGGATCGGCACTAATGAAAAACTGTTTTTT. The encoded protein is CASSLYRIGTNEKLFF.

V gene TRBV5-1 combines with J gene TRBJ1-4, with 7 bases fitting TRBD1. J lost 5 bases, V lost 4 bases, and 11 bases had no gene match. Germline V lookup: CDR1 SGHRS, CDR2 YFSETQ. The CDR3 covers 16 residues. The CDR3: CASSPGQAGGNEKLFF. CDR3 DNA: TGCGCCAGCAGCCCAGGACAGGCGGGAGGGAATGAAAAACTGTTTTTT. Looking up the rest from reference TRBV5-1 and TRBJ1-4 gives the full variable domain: KAGVTQTPRYLIKTRGQQVTLSCSPISGHRSVSWYQQTPGQGLQFLFEYFSETQRNKGNFPGRFSGRQFSNSRSEMNVSTLELGDSALYLCASSPGQAGGNEKLFFGSGTQLSVL.

The CDR3: CASSQDRRPYGYTF. The CDR3 DNA reads TGCGCCAGCAGCCAAGATAGGAGACCCTATGGCTACACCTTC. The genes are TRBV4-1 and TRBJ1-2; D uncertain. Trimming pared 0 bases from V and 4 bases from J, leaving 9 bases between. The CDR3 is 14 amino acids. CDR1 is MGHRA and CDR2 is YSYEKL in the germline V gene.

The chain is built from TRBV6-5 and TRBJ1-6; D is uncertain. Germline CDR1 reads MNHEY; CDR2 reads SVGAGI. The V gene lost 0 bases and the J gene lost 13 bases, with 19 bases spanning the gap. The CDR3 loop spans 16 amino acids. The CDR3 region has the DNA TGTGCCAGCAGTTACTCCAGATTTCGGTCTGCATCGCCCCTCCACTTT. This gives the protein CASSYSRFRSASPLHF.

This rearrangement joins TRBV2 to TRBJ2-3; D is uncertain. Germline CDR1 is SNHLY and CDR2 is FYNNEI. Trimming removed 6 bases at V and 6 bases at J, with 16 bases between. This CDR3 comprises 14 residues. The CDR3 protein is CASSAQSLFDTQYF. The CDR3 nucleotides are TGTGCCAGCAGCGCCCAGTCCCTTTTCGATACGCAGTATTTT.

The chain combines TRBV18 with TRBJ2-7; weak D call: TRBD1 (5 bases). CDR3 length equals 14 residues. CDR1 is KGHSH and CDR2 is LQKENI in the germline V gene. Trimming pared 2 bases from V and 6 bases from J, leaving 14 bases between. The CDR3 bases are TGTGCCAGCTCACCAAACTTCCAGGGTCGCGAGCAGTACGTC. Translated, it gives CASSPNFQGREQYV.